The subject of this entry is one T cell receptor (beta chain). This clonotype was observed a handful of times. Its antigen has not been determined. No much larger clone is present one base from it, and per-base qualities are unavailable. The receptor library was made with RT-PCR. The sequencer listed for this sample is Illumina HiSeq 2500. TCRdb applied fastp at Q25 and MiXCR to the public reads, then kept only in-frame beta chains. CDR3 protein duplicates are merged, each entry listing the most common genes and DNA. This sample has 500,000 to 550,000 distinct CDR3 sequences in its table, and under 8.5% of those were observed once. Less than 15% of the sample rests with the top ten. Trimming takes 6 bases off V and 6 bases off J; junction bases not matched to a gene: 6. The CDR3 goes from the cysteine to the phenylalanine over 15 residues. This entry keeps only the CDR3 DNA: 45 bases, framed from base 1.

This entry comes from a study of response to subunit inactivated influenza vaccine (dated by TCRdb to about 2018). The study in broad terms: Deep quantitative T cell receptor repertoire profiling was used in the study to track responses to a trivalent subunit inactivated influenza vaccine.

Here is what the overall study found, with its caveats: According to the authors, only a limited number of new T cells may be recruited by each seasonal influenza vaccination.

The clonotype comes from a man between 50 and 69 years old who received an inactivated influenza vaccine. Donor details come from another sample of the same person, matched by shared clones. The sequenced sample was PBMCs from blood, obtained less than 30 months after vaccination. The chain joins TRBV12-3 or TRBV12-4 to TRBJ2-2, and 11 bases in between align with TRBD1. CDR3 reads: CASRPGTGGSGELFF. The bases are TGTGCCAGCAGACCCGGGACAGGGGGTTCCGGGGAGCTGTTTTTT.